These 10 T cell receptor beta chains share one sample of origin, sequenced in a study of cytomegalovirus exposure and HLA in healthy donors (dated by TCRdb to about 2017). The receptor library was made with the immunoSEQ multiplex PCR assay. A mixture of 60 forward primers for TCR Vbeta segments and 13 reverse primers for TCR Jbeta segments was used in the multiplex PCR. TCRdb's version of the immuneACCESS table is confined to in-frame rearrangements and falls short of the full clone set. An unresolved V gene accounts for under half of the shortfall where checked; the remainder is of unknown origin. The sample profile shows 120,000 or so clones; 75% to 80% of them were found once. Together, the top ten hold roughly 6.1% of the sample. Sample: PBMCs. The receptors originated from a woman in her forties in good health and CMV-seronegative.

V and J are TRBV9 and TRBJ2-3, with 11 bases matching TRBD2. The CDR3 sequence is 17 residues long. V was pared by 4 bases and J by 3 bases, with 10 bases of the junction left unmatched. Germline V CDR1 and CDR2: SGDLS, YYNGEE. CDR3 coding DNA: TGTGCCAGCAGCCCCCCGATCGGGACTAGCGGTACAGATACGCAGTATTTT. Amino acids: CASSPPIGTSGTDTQYF.

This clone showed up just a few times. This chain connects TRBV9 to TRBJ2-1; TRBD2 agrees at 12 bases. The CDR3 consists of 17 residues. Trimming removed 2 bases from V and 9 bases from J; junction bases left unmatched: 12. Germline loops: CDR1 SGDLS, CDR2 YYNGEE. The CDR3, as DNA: TGTGCCAGCAGCGTCGCGACTAGCGGGAGATTGGACATTGAGCAGTTCTTC. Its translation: CASSVATSGRLDIEQFF.

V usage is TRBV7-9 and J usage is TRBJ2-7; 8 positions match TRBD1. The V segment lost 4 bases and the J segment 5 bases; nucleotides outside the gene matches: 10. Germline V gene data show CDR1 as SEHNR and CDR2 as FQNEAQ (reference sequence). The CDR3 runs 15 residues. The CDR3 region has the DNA TGTGCCAGCAGCTCGTACCAGGGGGCTCGCCACGAGCAGTACTTC. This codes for CASSSYQGARHEQYF.

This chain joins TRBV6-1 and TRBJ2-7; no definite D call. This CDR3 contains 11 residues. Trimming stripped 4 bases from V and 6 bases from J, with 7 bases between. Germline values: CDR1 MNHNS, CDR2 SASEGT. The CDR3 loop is CASSVTGEQYF. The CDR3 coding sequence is TGTGCCAGCAGTGTCACGGGCGAGCAGTACTTC.

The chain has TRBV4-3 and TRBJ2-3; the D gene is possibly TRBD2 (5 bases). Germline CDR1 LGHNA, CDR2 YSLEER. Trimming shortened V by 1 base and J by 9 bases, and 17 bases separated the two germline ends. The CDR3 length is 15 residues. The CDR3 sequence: CASSQGRTDLQTQYF. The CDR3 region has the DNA TGCGCCAGCAGCCAAGGCCGGACTGATCTCCAAACGCAGTATTTT.

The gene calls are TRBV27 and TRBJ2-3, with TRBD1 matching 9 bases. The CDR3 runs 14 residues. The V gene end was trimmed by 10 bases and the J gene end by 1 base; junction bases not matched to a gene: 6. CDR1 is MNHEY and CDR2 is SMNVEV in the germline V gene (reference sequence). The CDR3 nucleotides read TGTGCCAACCCGGACAGGGGCTGCACAGATACGCAGTATTTT. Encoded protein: CANPDRGCTDTQYF.

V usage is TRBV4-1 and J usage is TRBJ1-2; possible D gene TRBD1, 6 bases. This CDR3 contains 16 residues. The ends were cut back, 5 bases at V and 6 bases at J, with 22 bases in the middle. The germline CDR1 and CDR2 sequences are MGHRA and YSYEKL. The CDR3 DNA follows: TGCGCCAGCAGCTCCCGCTTACCCCCAGGGGATAATGGCTACACCTTC. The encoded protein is CASSSRLPPGDNGYTF.

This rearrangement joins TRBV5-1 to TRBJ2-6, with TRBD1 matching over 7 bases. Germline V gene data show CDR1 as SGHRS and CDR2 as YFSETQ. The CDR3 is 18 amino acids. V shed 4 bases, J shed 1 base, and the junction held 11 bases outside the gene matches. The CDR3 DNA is TGCGCCAGCAGCGCAAAGGTTACAGGGGAGTCTGGGGCCAACGTCCTGACTTTC. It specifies CASSAKVTGESGANVLTF. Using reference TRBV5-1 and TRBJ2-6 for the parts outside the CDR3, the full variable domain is KAGVTQTPRYLIKTRGQQVTLSCSPISGHRSVSWYQQTPGQGLQFLFEYFSETQRNKGNFPGRFSGRQFSNSRSEMNVSTLELGDSALYLCASSAKVTGESGANVLTFGAGSRLTVL.

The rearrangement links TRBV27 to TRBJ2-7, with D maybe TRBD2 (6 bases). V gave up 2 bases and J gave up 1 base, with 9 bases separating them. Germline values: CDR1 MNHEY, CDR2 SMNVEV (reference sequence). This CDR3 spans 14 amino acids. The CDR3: CASSLRRESYEQYF. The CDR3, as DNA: TGTGCCAGCAGTTTAAGACGGGAGTCCTACGAGCAGTACTTC.

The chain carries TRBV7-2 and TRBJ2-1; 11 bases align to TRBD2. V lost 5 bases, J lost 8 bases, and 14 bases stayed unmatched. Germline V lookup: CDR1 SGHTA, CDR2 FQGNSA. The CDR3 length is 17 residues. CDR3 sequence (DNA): TGTGCCAGCAGCCCCCCTCTAGGTAGCGGGAGGGGATATGAGCAGTTCTTC. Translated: CASSPPLGSGRGYEQFF.